These T cell receptor beta chains were read from a single sample in a study of CD8+ T cells in alopecia areata. Sequencing was performed with immunoSEQ multiplex PCR; in TCRdb, only in-frame clones are kept and a portion is missing. The table records 150,000 or so clones, around 71% of them present only once. The sample consisted of CD4+ T cells sorted from blood, taken at week 4, from a patient treated with tofacitinib. The receptors were sampled from a human donor with alopecia areata. CDR3s include the opening cysteine and the closing phenylalanine or tryptophan. Fields, in order: J gene, clone size, V gene, D gene, CDR3 protein, CDR3 DNA. A D gene is named only where the DNA matches it firmly. Rows may omit the clone size; those that give it use once, few, many or a size class.

J gene: TRBJ2-5
clone size: few
V gene: TRBV29-1
D gene: NA
CDR3 protein: CSVSTGTQETQYF
CDR3 DNA: TGCAGCGTTTCGACAGGAACTCAAGAGACCCAGTACTTC

J gene: TRBJ1-6
clone size: once
V gene: TRBV6-6
D gene: TRBD1
CDR3 protein: CASSYSGQGASPLHF
CDR3 DNA: TGTGCCAGCAGTTACTCGGGACAGGGGGCTTCACCCCTCCACTTT

J gene: TRBJ1-6
clone size: NA
V gene: TRBV4-3
D gene: TRBD1
CDR3 protein: CASSQITGVNSPLHF
CDR3 DNA: TGCGCCAGCAGCCAAATAACAGGGGTCAATTCACCCCTCCACTTT

J gene: TRBJ2-1
clone size: few
V gene: TRBV29-1
D gene: TRBD2
CDR3 protein: CSARGTSGTYNEQFF
CDR3 DNA: TGCAGCGCTCGGGGGACTAGCGGAACCTACAATGAGCAGTTCTTC

J gene: TRBJ2-5
clone size: NA
V gene: TRBV6-5
D gene: NA
CDR3 protein: CASSLLGYEETQYF
CDR3 DNA: TGTGCCAGCAGCCTCCTTGGCTACGAAGAGACCCAGTACTTC

J gene: TRBJ1-2
clone size: few
V gene: TRBV29-1
D gene: NA
CDR3 protein: CSVAPGFYGYTF
CDR3 DNA: TGCAGCGTCGCCCCAGGGTTTTATGGCTACACCTTC

J gene: TRBJ1-2
clone size: NA
V gene: TRBV29-1
D gene: NA
CDR3 protein: CSVEGWESYGYTF
CDR3 DNA: TGCAGCGTTGAAGGCTGGGAGTCGTATGGCTACACCTTC

J gene: TRBJ2-3
clone size: NA
V gene: TRBV10-3
D gene: TRBD2
CDR3 protein: CAISGLGGGPQLTTTDTQYF
CDR3 DNA: TGTGCCATTAGTGGGCTCGGCGGGGGGCCACAACTCACCACCACAGATACGCAGTATTTT

J gene: TRBJ1-2
clone size: NA
V gene: TRBV15
D gene: TRBD1
CDR3 protein: CATSGQGANNGYTF
CDR3 DNA: TGTGCCACCAGCGGACAGGGGGCTAACAATGGCTACACCTTC

J gene: TRBJ2-3
clone size: NA
V gene: TRBV18
D gene: NA
CDR3 protein: CASSPGGSTDTQYF
CDR3 DNA: TGTGCCAGCTCACCAGGGGGCAGCACAGATACGCAGTATTTT

J gene: TRBJ2-5
clone size: NA
V gene: TRBV30
D gene: NA
CDR3 protein: CAWSTGETQYF
CDR3 DNA: TGTGCCTGGAGTACGGGGGAGACCCAGTACTTC

J gene: TRBJ2-5
clone size: NA
V gene: TRBV4-2
D gene: NA
CDR3 protein: CASSQDERETQYF
CDR3 DNA: TGTGCCAGCAGCCAAGACGAGCGTGAGACCCAGTACTTC

J gene: TRBJ1-2
clone size: NA
V gene: TRBV10-3
D gene: NA
CDR3 protein: CAISGSGVGGYTF
CDR3 DNA: TGTGCCATCAGTGGATCAGGGGTAGGAGGCTACACCTTC

J gene: TRBJ2-5
clone size: few
V gene: TRBV5-4
D gene: TRBD2
CDR3 protein: CASSSKLAGETQYF
CDR3 DNA: TGTGCCAGCAGCTCTAAACTAGCGGGCGAGACCCAGTACTTC

J gene: TRBJ1-1
clone size: NA
V gene: TRBV6-6
D gene: NA
CDR3 protein: CASQGERGTEAFF
CDR3 DNA: TGTGCCAGCCAAGGGGAGAGGGGCACTGAAGCTTTCTTT

J gene: TRBJ1-2
clone size: few
V gene: TRBV7-2
D gene: NA
CDR3 protein: CASSPLGAGGYTF
CDR3 DNA: TGTGCCAGCAGCCCCCTGGGGGCCGGGGGCTACACCTTC

J gene: TRBJ1-4
clone size: NA
V gene: TRBV30
D gene: NA
CDR3 protein: CAWSGTSDEKLFF
CDR3 DNA: TGTGCCTGGAGTGGGACATCTGATGAAAAACTGTTTTTT

J gene: TRBJ1-5
clone size: NA
V gene: TRBV18
D gene: TRBD1
CDR3 protein: CASSLWTGGSQSNQPQHF
CDR3 DNA: TGTGCCAGCTCATTGTGGACAGGGGGCTCGCAAAGCAATCAGCCCCAGCATTTT

J gene: TRBJ1-1
clone size: NA
V gene: TRBV6-5
D gene: TRBD1
CDR3 protein: CASRENRGRRTEAFF
CDR3 DNA: TGTGCCAGCAGAGAGAACAGGGGGCGCCGGACTGAAGCTTTCTTT

J gene: TRBJ2-5
clone size: NA
V gene: TRBV29-1
D gene: NA
CDR3 protein: CSVGQIQETQYF
CDR3 DNA: TGCAGCGTTGGACAGATCCAAGAGACCCAGTACTTC

J gene: TRBJ2-2
clone size: NA
V gene: TRBV29-1
D gene: NA
CDR3 protein: CSVEGYSTTNTGELFF
CDR3 DNA: TGCAGCGTTGAAGGATATTCCACGACGAACACCGGGGAGCTGTTTTTT

J gene: TRBJ2-5
clone size: once
V gene: TRBV30
D gene: NA
CDR3 protein: CAWSPGHPTQYF
CDR3 DNA: TGTGCCTGGAGCCCAGGACACCCGACCCAGTACTTC

J gene: TRBJ2-3
clone size: NA
V gene: TRBV7-2
D gene: NA
CDR3 protein: CASSLAARTDTQYF
CDR3 DNA: TGTGCCAGCAGCTTAGCGGCACGCACAGATACGCAGTATTTT

J gene: TRBJ1-6
clone size: NA
V gene: TRBV7-2
D gene: NA
CDR3 protein: CASSLKVQGNSPLHF
CDR3 DNA: TGTGCCAGCAGCTTAAAAGTTCAGGGTAATTCACCCCTCCACTTT

J gene: TRBJ2-1
clone size: once
V gene: TRBV25-1
D gene: NA
CDR3 protein: CASSELSSYSEQFF
CDR3 DNA: TGTGCCAGCAGTGAATTGAGCTCCTACAGTGAGCAGTTCTTC

J gene: TRBJ2-3
clone size: NA
V gene: TRBV10-3
D gene: NA
CDR3 protein: CAISEMEAGSSTDTQYF
CDR3 DNA: TGTGCCATCAGTGAGATGGAAGCGGGTAGTAGCACAGATACGCAGTATTTT

J gene: TRBJ1-5
clone size: NA
V gene: TRBV30
D gene: NA
CDR3 protein: CAWSVGSYQPQHF
CDR3 DNA: TGTGCCTGGAGTGTAGGTTCGTATCAGCCCCAGCATTTT

J gene: TRBJ2-3
clone size: NA
V gene: TRBV13
D gene: NA
CDR3 protein: CASSLTAEGGLQDTQYF
CDR3 DNA: TGTGCCAGCAGCTTAACCGCGGAGGGGGGGCTTCAAGATACGCAGTATTTT

J gene: TRBJ1-6
clone size: NA
V gene: TRBV13
D gene: NA
CDR3 protein: CASSSNWANSPLHF
CDR3 DNA: TGTGCCAGCAGCTCCAATTGGGCGAATTCACCCCTCCACTTT

J gene: TRBJ2-3
clone size: once
V gene: TRBV29-1
D gene: TRBD1
CDR3 protein: CSMDRGRGDTQYF
CDR3 DNA: TGCAGCATGGACAGGGGTCGCGGGGATACGCAGTATTTT

J gene: TRBJ1-3
clone size: once
V gene: TRBV30
D gene: NA
CDR3 protein: CAWSVWGAGNTIYF
CDR3 DNA: TGTGCCTGGAGTGTATGGGGGGCCGGAAACACCATATATTTT

J gene: TRBJ2-5
clone size: NA
V gene: TRBV30
D gene: TRBD2
CDR3 protein: CAWSVGGSQETQYF
CDR3 DNA: TGTGCCTGGAGTGTGGGCGGGAGCCAAGAGACCCAGTACTTC

J gene: TRBJ2-6
clone size: NA
V gene: TRBV30
D gene: NA
CDR3 protein: CAWSVSGANVLTF
CDR3 DNA: TGTGCCTGGAGTGTGTCTGGGGCCAACGTCCTGACTTTC

J gene: TRBJ2-3
clone size: NA
V gene: TRBV11-2
D gene: TRBD2
CDR3 protein: CASSLGGADTQYF
CDR3 DNA: TGTGCCAGCAGCCTCGGGGGGGCGGATACGCAGTATTTT

J gene: TRBJ2-3
clone size: NA
V gene: TRBV27
D gene: NA
CDR3 protein: CASSPRGPDTQYF
CDR3 DNA: TGTGCCAGCAGTCCTCGCGGGCCAGATACGCAGTATTTT

J gene: TRBJ1-5
clone size: few
V gene: TRBV2
D gene: NA
CDR3 protein: CASSVVWGGDQPQHF
CDR3 DNA: TGTGCCAGCAGTGTTGTATGGGGTGGCGATCAGCCCCAGCATTTT

J gene: TRBJ2-7
clone size: NA
V gene: TRBV7-2
D gene: NA
CDR3 protein: CASSFGDNGEQYF
CDR3 DNA: TGTGCCAGCAGCTTCGGGGACAACGGGGAGCAGTACTTC

J gene: TRBJ2-3
clone size: NA
V gene: TRBV6-6
D gene: NA
CDR3 protein: CASSYGWDTQYF
CDR3 DNA: TGTGCCAGCAGTTACGGGTGGGATACGCAGTATTTT

J gene: TRBJ2-7
clone size: once
V gene: TRBV11-2
D gene: NA
CDR3 protein: CASSSISSWQYF
CDR3 DNA: TGTGCCAGCAGCTCCATCTCCTCCTGGCAGTACTTC

J gene: TRBJ1-1
clone size: once
V gene: TRBV14
D gene: TRBD1
CDR3 protein: CASSHSGGNTEAFF
CDR3 DNA: TGTGCCAGCAGCCATTCAGGGGGTAACACTGAAGCTTTCTTT

J gene: TRBJ2-5
clone size: NA
V gene: TRBV15
D gene: NA
CDR3 protein: CATSRNRKTQYF
CDR3 DNA: TGTGCCACCAGCAGAAATAGGAAGACCCAGTACTTC

J gene: TRBJ1-4
clone size: few
V gene: TRBV29-1
D gene: NA
CDR3 protein: CSVVGIPAEKLFF
CDR3 DNA: TGCAGCGTTGTCGGGATACCGGCTGAAAAACTGTTTTTT

J gene: TRBJ2-7
clone size: few
V gene: TRBV12-5
D gene: NA
CDR3 protein: CASGLNPVIAYEQYF
CDR3 DNA: TGTGCTAGTGGTTTAAACCCGGTGATAGCCTACGAGCAGTACTTC

J gene: TRBJ2-7
clone size: few
V gene: TRBV29-1
D gene: NA
CDR3 protein: CSVSTVTYEQYF
CDR3 DNA: TGCAGCGTATCGACGGTTACCTACGAGCAGTACTTC

J gene: TRBJ1-5
clone size: NA
V gene: TRBV29-1
D gene: TRBD1
CDR3 protein: CSPGGTAQHF
CDR3 DNA: TGCAGCCCCGGGGGGACAGCCCAGCATTTT

J gene: TRBJ2-6
clone size: few
V gene: TRBV10-2
D gene: NA
CDR3 protein: CASSVVSGANVLTF
CDR3 DNA: TGCGCCAGCAGTGTAGTCTCTGGGGCCAACGTCCTGACTTTC

J gene: TRBJ2-5
clone size: NA
V gene: TRBV5-6
D gene: NA
CDR3 protein: CASSLAIGIQYF
CDR3 DNA: TGTGCCAGCAGCTTGGCCATCGGAATACAGTACTTC

J gene: TRBJ2-7
clone size: NA
V gene: TRBV11-2
D gene: NA
CDR3 protein: CASSLARYYEQYF
CDR3 DNA: TGTGCCAGCAGCTTAGCCAGGTACTACGAGCAGTACTTC

J gene: TRBJ2-1
clone size: NA
V gene: TRBV5-6
D gene: NA
CDR3 protein: CASSSSGGPQFF
CDR3 DNA: TGTGCCAGCAGCTCCTCGGGGGGCCCGCAGTTCTTC